Listed here are 2 T cell receptor beta chains from one sample, sequenced in a study of blood T cell repertoires in COVID-19. Measured with immunoSEQ multiplex PCR; TCRdb has only the in-frame clones, and not every one. The sample lists roughly 73,000 clones, 78% occurring once. The sequencing sample was made of peripheral blood. The receptors originated from a human donor in a cohort sampled during active COVID-19.

The chain combines TRBV7-6 with TRBJ2-3; a weak D match, TRBD2 (5 bases). Trimming removed 1 base from V and 1 base from J, with 9 bases in between. The germline V gene encodes CDR1 SGHVS and CDR2 FNYEAQ. CDR3 size: 15 residues. CDR3 sequence: CASSLGGDRTDTQYF. DNA of the CDR3: TGTGCCAGCAGCTTAGGGGGAGACCGCACAGATACGCAGTATTTT.

The rearrangement joins TRBV14 to TRBJ2-7; D may be TRBD2 (6 bases). Per germline, CDR1 SGHDN and CDR2 FVKESK. This CDR3 is built from 16 residues. V was pared by 1 base and J by 0 bases, with 13 bases between. CDR3 loop: CASSQAGRGPSYEQYF. Here the CDR3 DNA reads TGTGCCAGCAGCCAAGCGGGGCGGGGACCCTCCTACGAGCAGTACTTC.